Included here is one T cell receptor (beta chain) sequence, with context. The antigen remains undetermined. Built from TCR beta cDNA, the libraries had unique molecular identifiers in them. T cells numbering about 0.85 to 11 million yielded cDNA molecules that totaled roughly 500,000. Using its own MiXCR run on the PCR reads, TCRdb lists one record per CDR3 protein. The sample comprises hundreds of thousands of distinct CDR3 sequences, just under 30% of which are singletons, and around 0.56% rests with the top ten. The CDR3 extends over 11 amino acids. V was trimmed by 4 bases and J by 7 bases, leaving 4 bases between them. The sample originates from a study of post-analysis software for immune sequencing data. Study results and caveats: With F measure, samples from one preparation batch clustered together strongly. A handful of TRBV segments were significantly more frequent in patients than in controls. TRBV5-6, TRBV5-1 and TRBV20-1 were among these segments. Multiple sclerosis was associated with a significant reduction in normalized Chao1 diversity relative to controls.

This clonotype originated in a girl aged 5-17 years with multiple sclerosis. Source material: blood. The chain links TRBV12-3 or TRBV12-4 to TRBJ2-2; D is uncertain. The CDR3 DNA reads TGTGCCAGCAGTTGGAACGGGGAGCTGTTTTTT. Protein: CASSWNGELFF.